This TCR beta chain was obtained from a study of regulatory dendritic cells for organ transplantation. Regarding the study as a whole: Resting memory CD8+ T cells held the most alloreactive clonotypes.

Concerning this clone itself: Its target is not known.

Sequencing was performed with immunoSEQ multiplex PCR; in TCRdb, only in-frame clones are kept and a portion is missing. The table has 35,000 to 45,000 clones, about 93% seen once. Germline lookup yields CDR1 SEHNR and CDR2 FQNEAQ (reference sequence). V lost 5 bases to trimming and J lost 6 bases; unmatched junction nucleotides: 11. This CDR3 has 16 residues. The chain couples TRBV7-9 to TRBJ2-1; 9 positions agree with TRBD1. The sequenced material came from naive CD8+ T cells from blood. Subset described: CD45RA+ naive T cells. The clonotype originates from a human donor in good health. The CDR3 reads CASSQLRDREGNEQFF. The CDR3 DNA reads as TGTGCCAGCAGCCAGCTCCGGGACAGGGAGGGCAATGAGCAGTTCTTC.